Presented here are 2 T cell receptor beta chains from one specimen sequenced in a study of T cells in localized non-small cell lung cancer. Assay: immunoSEQ multiplex PCR; the TCRdb copy retains only in-frame clones and omits some. The sample includes under 65,000 clones, about 90% seen only once; the top ten take roughly 21%. Here the sequenced sample was peripheral blood, taken before any cancer treatment. These receptors were collected from a man aged 40 to 70 with stage I squamous cell lung carcinoma.

CDR3 nucleotide sequence: TGTGCCAGCAGCCCCCGGGGGGGCACTTTCGGGAGAGAGCAGTACTTC. It encodes CASSPRGGTFGREQYF. The chain recombines TRBV14 with TRBJ2-7, with 8 bases identical to TRBD2. Germline V gene lookup returns CDR1 SGHDN and CDR2 FVKESK. This CDR3 spans 16 amino acids. V was pared by 4 bases and J by 7 bases, with 15 bases of the junction left unmatched.

The chain is built from TRBV2 and TRBJ1-2, with D perhaps TRBD1 (5 bases). The V end was cut by 6 bases, the J end by 1 base, with 15 bases between. Germline values: CDR1 SNHLY, CDR2 FYNNEI. The CDR3 contains 15 residues. CDR3 protein: CASRGLIYLNYGYTF. CDR3 DNA: TGTGCCAGCAGGGGACTTATCTATCTTAACTATGGCTACACCTTC.